This entry describes one T cell receptor beta chain. Antigen unknown. The data were obtained in a study of cytomegalovirus exposure and HLA in healthy donors. The assay was immunoSEQ multiplex PCR, and TCRdb's table has in-frame clones only and misses some. The sample holds about 180,000 clones, around nine tenths seen once. The donors were members of the validation cohort, which comprised 120 subjects and was separate from the first cohort of 670 or so subjects. Findings of the study overall: Many donors carried some public TCRs, although rarity characterized most TCR sequences.

The sequenced sample was PBMCs. This TCR was sampled from a woman between 25 and 40 years old in good health and CMV-seronegative.

The CDR3 DNA is TGTGCCAGCAGCTTGAGCCCCTGGTCCTACAATGAGCAGTTCTTC. It is translated as CASSLSPWSYNEQFF. The chain combines TRBV5-5 with TRBJ2-1; no definite D call. Germline loops: CDR1 SGHKS, CDR2 YYEKEE (reference sequence). The CDR3 totals 15 residues. The V end lost 1 base, the J end lost 1 base, and 9 bases lay between the germline ends.